The present T cell receptor (beta chain) was sequenced within a study of blood T cell repertoires in COVID-19. Cohort 3 donors counted as recovered after two negative PCRs, clearance, or resolved symptoms. CDR3 length: 16 residues. Losses at the gene ends were 3 bases for V and 0 bases for J; bases not matched to a gene: 4. The germline V gene encodes CDR1 KGHSH and CDR2 LQKENI. The assay was immunoSEQ multiplex PCR, and TCRdb's table has in-frame clones only and misses some. Of roughly 300,000 clones listed, 75% to 90% are singletons. The sequencing sample was made of PBMCs or T cells enriched from blood (not recorded which). The rearrangement joins TRBV18 to TRBJ1-5; 8 bases fit TRBD1. This TCR was sampled from a woman in her 50s who had recovered from COVID-19. The CDR3 sequence: CASSPGQGPSNQPQHF. For the CDR3, the DNA is TGTGCCAGCTCACCCGGACAGGGCCCTAGCAATCAGCCCCAGCATTTT.